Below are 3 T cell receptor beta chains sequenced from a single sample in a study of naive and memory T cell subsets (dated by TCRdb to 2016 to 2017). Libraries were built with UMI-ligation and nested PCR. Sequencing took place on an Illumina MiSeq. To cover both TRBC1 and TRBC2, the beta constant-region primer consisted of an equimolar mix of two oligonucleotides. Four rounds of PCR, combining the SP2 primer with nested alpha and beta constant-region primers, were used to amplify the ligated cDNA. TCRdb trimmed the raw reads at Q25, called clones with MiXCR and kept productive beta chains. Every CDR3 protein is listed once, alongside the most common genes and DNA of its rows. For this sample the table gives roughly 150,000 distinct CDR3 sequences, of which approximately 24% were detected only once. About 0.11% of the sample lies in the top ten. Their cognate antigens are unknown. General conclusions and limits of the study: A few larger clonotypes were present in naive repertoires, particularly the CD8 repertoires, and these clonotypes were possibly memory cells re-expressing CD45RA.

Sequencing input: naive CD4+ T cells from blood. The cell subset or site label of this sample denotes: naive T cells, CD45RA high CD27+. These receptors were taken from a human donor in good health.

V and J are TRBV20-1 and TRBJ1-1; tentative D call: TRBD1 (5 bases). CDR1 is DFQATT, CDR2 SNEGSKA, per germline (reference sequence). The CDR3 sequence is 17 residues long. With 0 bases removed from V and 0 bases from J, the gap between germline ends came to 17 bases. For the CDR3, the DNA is TGCAGTGCTAGAGATGAGGCTTGGGGCCCCCTGAACACTGAAGCTTTCTTT. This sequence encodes CSARDEAWGPLNTEAFF.

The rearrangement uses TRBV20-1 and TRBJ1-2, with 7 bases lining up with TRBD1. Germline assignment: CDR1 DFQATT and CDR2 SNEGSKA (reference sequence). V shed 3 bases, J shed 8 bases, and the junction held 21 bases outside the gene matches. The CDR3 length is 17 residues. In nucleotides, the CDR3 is TGCAGTGCTAGTGCCATCGGAGCTCTCGTATCACAGGGGGGCTACACCTTC. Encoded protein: CSASAIGALVSQGGYTF.

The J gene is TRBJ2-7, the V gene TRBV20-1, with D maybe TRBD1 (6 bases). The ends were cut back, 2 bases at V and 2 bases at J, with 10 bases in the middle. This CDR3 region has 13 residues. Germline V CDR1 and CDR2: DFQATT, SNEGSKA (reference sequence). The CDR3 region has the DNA TGCAGTGCTAGACAGGGGACCACCTACGAGCAGTACTTC. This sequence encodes CSARQGTTYEQYF.